The present entry profiles one T cell receptor beta chain with its context. The antigen it recognizes is unknown. Qualities for individual bases were not recorded, and no much larger clone is one base off. CDR1 LNHDA and CDR2 SQIVND are derived from the germline V gene (reference sequence). The CDR3 contains 15 residues, cysteine and phenylalanine counted. Only the CDR3 DNA is retained, 45 bases long and in frame from the first base. V gives up 7 bases and J gives up 6 bases, and the segment between their germline ends measures 19 bases. These data come from a study of cytomegalovirus exposure and HLA in healthy donors (dated by TCRdb to about 2017). Regarding the study in general: An earlier analysis of roughly 500 of the donors reported 250 to 300 Gb of sequence data and 100 million to 140 million unique TCR beta sequences from some 180 million T cells. Approximately 300 gigabases of sequencing data and 70 million to 95 million unique TCR sequences made up an early release that covered around 640 HLA-typed donors. Of the roughly 400 genotyped donors, 80% to 90% were placed in the genetic ancestry cluster associated with self-reported Caucasian donors. The study aimed to test whether cataloging public T cell receptors could reveal signatures of past pathogen exposure. The T cell repertoires of 666 subjects were profiled by immunosequencing and related to cytomegalovirus serostatus. In addition to the first cohort of roughly 700 subjects, a separate validation cohort of approximately 130 different subjects was used. High-throughput TCR immunosequencing, statistical association of individual TCRs with disease status, and machine learning were combined to predict cytomegalovirus infection status. To study patterns of TCR occurrence, a later analysis re-analyzed previously published TCR beta repertoires from around 670 donors and added high-resolution HLA genotyping. Rather than using new phenotypic data, the later analysis identified candidate immune exposures from TCR beta sequences and from how often those sequences occurred across donors. An earlier analysis of a few hundred of the donors applied high-throughput TCR beta sequencing to assess whether each TCR beta V gene segment acted as functional or pseudogenic. Donor age, sex, ethnicity and CMV serostatus were compiled alongside the repertoire data. In a later genetic analysis, genome-wide SNP genotypes for about three fifths of the 666 donors were used, and that subset was treated as a discovery cohort. Every discovery cohort repertoire had been produced on one sequencing platform. Class I and class II HLA loci were covered by the typing at four-digit resolution. The number of donors typed differed by locus, with about 629-630 for A, B, C, DRB1 and DQB1, approximately 500 for DQA1, over 600 for DPA1, and under 490 for DPB1. Four or five DR-DQ haplotypes were handled as single units for association and clustering, since linkage in the cohort was strong. Among 398 genotyped donors of the cohort, an average of 235,054 unique TCR beta nucleotide sequences were sequenced per donor, roughly a sixth of them non-productive. What the work shows at the level of the full study, not this receptor alone: According to a later analysis, parvovirus B19, influenza, CMV and Epstein-Barr virus appeared linked to several top co-occurrence clusters. A further reported finding was that TCR beta sequences accurately predicted the HLA-A and HLA-B alleles for most subjects in the first cohort. In vitro tests confirmed that a few of the cytomegalovirus-associated TCR beta chains recognize cytomegalovirus antigens. In a later analysis, TCR association rates were found to vary across HLA loci, with the most associated TCRs seen for DRB1 alleles and the fewest for HLA-C alleles. While some public TCRs were present in many individuals, most TCR sequences turned up only very rarely across donors. A total of 150 to 200 TCR beta chains were listed by the study as associated with cytomegalovirus. Because counts were too low, 15 or so rarely observed V segments, including chromosome 9 orphons, were excluded from the earlier analysis of 587 of the donors. The cohort was sequenced for TCR beta chains only, and without alpha or paired-chain data the features that could be detected were limited. In a later analysis, HLA-associated TCR beta chains showed more clonal expansion and lower generation probabilities than non-associated chains that were equally common. A later genetic analysis reported fewer N-insertions in productive TCRs among donors in an Asian-associated ancestry cluster than the roughly 620-donor mean. The authors suggested that the approach could potentially be generalized to other disease states and immunological phenotypes. In both the original and validation cohorts, the classifier was reported to diagnose cytomegalovirus status with high specificity and sensitivity. Broadly in line with IMGT annotations, most TCR beta V segments showed up in productive rearrangements about 87% or about 30% of the time in an earlier analysis of approximately 600 of the donors. Specific HLA alleles were associated with roughly 16,000 TCR beta sequences at a false discovery rate of 0.05 in a later analysis. The only immune exposure information available for the cohort was CMV serostatus. HLA typing was unavailable for some donors at each locus, so association tests used only the typed subset. In a later genetic analysis, a missense DCLRE1C variant was associated with V-gene and J-gene trimming of TCR beta chains, and the association was replicated in an independent cohort. The 87-base-pair reads could not distinguish some IMGT-functional V segments, including TRBV6-2 and TRBV6-3, so those segments were excluded. A group of highly shared sequence variants was considered likely to be a technical artifact of the sequencing pipeline. Correlated functional status among segregating V segments might reflect linkage disequilibrium, but an unknown experimental factor could not be ruled out. The presence/absence analyses assumed that sequencing depth was roughly uniform across donors, and that assumption may not be true. According to a later analysis, most CMV-associated TCR beta chains appeared to be HLA-restricted, and the HLA associations seemed to be driven largely by CMV exposure. When HLA alleles, especially DR and DQ, strongly co-occurred, TCR associations were difficult to assign to individual alleles.

In total, just over 650 healthy bone marrow donors made up the cohort. Cohort members were all nominally healthy when sampled, although unrecorded immune exposures were likely present. The donor was CMV seropositive and was included in the group of approximately 300 seropositive cohort members. Every donor gave a peripheral blood sample, and the peripheral blood mononuclear cells from that sample were used for TCR beta sequencing. Genomic DNA extraction from the blood cell samples was performed with the Qiagen DNeasy Blood Extraction Kit. The protocol used for the library was the immunoSEQ multiplex PCR assay. The multiplex PCR relied on a mix of 60 forward primers for TCR Vbeta segments and 13 reverse primers for TCR Jbeta segments. The CDR3 region of rearranged TCR beta genes was amplified from genomic DNA with a multiplex PCR assay. The Illumina HiSeq System was used to sequence the amplified TCR beta libraries as 87-base-pair reads. On the authors' methods: A later analysis counted 75 million to 100 million unique TCR beta chains across the 650 to 700 repertoires, and roughly 9.9 million of these chains were shared by at least two donors. Raw reads were error-corrected and collapsed into unique sequences with a nearest-neighbor algorithm that merged closely related sequences to remove PCR and sequencing errors. Alignment of CDR3 sequences to IMGT reference sequences was used to assign V, D and J gene segments. For a sequence to be retained, a match of at least six nucleotides was required to both a V gene segment and a J gene segment. A rearrangement counted as productive if the CDR3 had no stop codons and remained in frame with V and J, and every other rearrangement counted as non-productive. Following IMGT convention, CDR3 was defined as the stretch from the second conserved V-encoded cysteine to the conserved J-encoded phenylalanine. The earlier analysis of about 560 of the donors excluded any sequence lacking an unambiguous match to a single V gene segment. An earlier analysis of around 600 of the donors classified V segments as functional when productive rearrangements were above 56.7% and as segregating when the standard deviation between donors was above 5%. A statistical classification framework was built for diagnosing cytomegalovirus status from the catalog of TCR beta chain sequences. A later analysis assigned V and J genes by comparing TCR nucleotide sequences with IMGT/GENE-DB human TR gene sequences. A later analysis assigned CDR3 sequences and most-parsimonious VDJ recombination scenarios with the TCRdist pipeline. In a later analysis, each TCR beta chain was defined by its CDR3 amino acid sequence together with its V-gene family, and reads lacking a unique V-gene family were excluded. A later analysis removed 450 to 600 highly shared, low-generation-probability nucleotide sequences to deal with suspected cross-contamination and a sequencing artifact. In a later analysis, a clonal expansion index for each public chain was calculated from normalized within-repertoire ranks of inferred template counts. Generation probabilities in a later analysis came from a VDJ recombination model fitted to out-of-frame rearrangements, and those results were checked against IGoR. A later analysis scored TCR-TCR, TCR-HLA and TCR-CMV co-occurrence with hypergeometric tests, applying a repertoire-size bias correction to TCR pairs. To estimate false discovery rates, a later analysis permuted the HLA or CMV assignments 20 times. A later analysis grouped co-occurring TCRs with DBSCAN, adding TCRdist sequence similarity when clustering within HLA-allele-positive subsets. Co-occurrence clustering excluded repertoires with fewer than 30,000 or more than 120,000 public chains, plus five with anomalous nucleotide sharing. TCRdb mirrors the immuneACCESS table, restricted to in-frame sequences. Some clones are absent from its copies; in checked studies, under half trace to an unresolved V gene, and the reason for the others is unknown. The DNA gave D and trimming, while V, J and clone size come from that table. The sample table shows 150,000 to 200,000 clones, and around 83% are seen once. The ten largest account for 3.5% to 5% of the sample.

The rearranged chain carries TRBV19 and TRBJ2-1, and TRBD2 may be the D gene, going by 6 matching bases. The sequence was obtained from a man between 45 and 60 years old in good health and CMV-seropositive. Source material: PBMCs. The CDR3 protein sequence reads: CASTPLPAGGNEQFF. The DNA reads as follows: TGTGCCAGTACCCCCCTCCCAGCCGGGGGCAATGAGCAGTTCTTC.